The clone carrying this TCR beta chain was observed once. Its target is unknown. The CDR3 is made up of 14 amino acids. Germline loops: CDR1 SGHVS, CDR2 FNYEAQ. V shed 4 bases and J 12 bases; nucleotides not matched to a gene: 10. The data were produced by immunoSEQ multiplex PCR, yet TCRdb's version contains in-frame clones alone and is incomplete. There are around 200,000 clones in the sample; about 86% occur only once, and 2.9% lies in the top ten. These data are taken from a study of cytomegalovirus exposure and HLA in healthy donors. Turning to the study itself: According to later analysis, the same platform produced the 120 or so validation and approximately 630 first-cohort repertoires.

General study findings and limits: Many donors carried some public TCRs, although rarity characterized most TCR sequences.

The chain is built from TRBV7-6 and TRBJ1-4; 8 bases are shared with TRBD1. The clonotype originates from a woman younger than 30 in good health and CMV-seronegative. The sequenced material came from PBMCs. CDR3 coding DNA: TGTGCCAGCAGCTCCAGCCCGGACAGGGTTGAACTGTTTTTT. This codes for CASSSSPDRVELFF.